This record looks at one TCR beta chain sequence and its context. The data originate from a study of T-cell reconstitution after alpha-beta-depleted transplantation in children. The length of the CDR3 is 13 residues. In germline, CDR1 is LGHDT, CDR2 YNNKEL (reference sequence). V shed 2 bases and J 7 bases; nucleotides not matched to a gene: 2. Preparation of the TCRbeta library involved a method that used unique molecular identifiers. TCRdb re-derived calls from the PCR reads in MiXCR, one entry per CDR3 protein. The repertoire has 170,000 or so distinct CDR3 sequences, approximately 6.8% of them found once; the top ten carry roughly 3%.

This TCR came from a human donor who donated a stem cell graft to a child with Wiskott-Aldrich syndrome. This sample comprised PBMCs from the stem cell graft donor, obtained from the stem cell graft. The V gene is TRBV3-1, the J gene TRBJ2-1, with 7 bases that match TRBD1. CDR3 bases: TGTGCCAGCAGCCAACAGACAGGGAATGAGCAGTTCTTC. Its protein is CASSQQTGNEQFF.